This T cell receptor (beta chain) appears in the sequencing data of a study of Tregs in tolerant kidney transplant recipients. Study background: Related graft donors supplied nonmyeloablative bone marrow transplants, and mixed chimerism was transient.

Germline lookup yields CDR1 LNHDA and CDR2 SQIVND (reference sequence). Trimming cost V 0 bases and J 4 bases, with 12 bases left between them. The CDR3 spans 15 residues. This clone was detected only a few times. TCRdb's copy holds only in-frame clones and misses some; the assay was immunoSEQ multiplex PCR. The table has 75,000 to 80,000 clones, around 93% seen once. The sequence derives from a human donor who received a combined kidney and bone marrow transplant. The chain combines TRBV19 with TRBJ2-5; D is uncertain. The source was Tregs from blood, collected before the transplant. The CDR3 coding sequence is TGTGCCAGTAGTATAGATTACCGGTATTCAGAGACCCAGTACTTC. This codes for CASSIDYRYSETQYF. Full variable domain (remainder filled in from reference TRBV19 and TRBJ2-5): DGGITQSPKYLFRKEGQNVTLSCEQNLNHDAMYWYRQDPGQGLRLIYYSQIVNDFQKGDIAEGYSVSREKKESFPLTVTSAQKNPTAFYLCASSIDYRYSETQYFGPGTRLLVL.